Given below is one TCR beta chain in context. The CDR3 is made up of 12 amino acids. V lost 4 bases and J 5 bases, leaving 11 bases between the germline ends. CDR1 is DFQATT, CDR2 SNEGSKA, per germline (reference sequence). The RNA, about 0.45 to 1 ug, was put through reverse transcription using random hexamers. The immunoSEQ assay covered 54 Vbeta and 13 Jbeta segments for CDR3. One entry per CDR3 protein results from TCRdb running MiXCR on the immunoSEQ multiplex PCR reads. This table has over 140,000 distinct CDR3 sequences, approximately 95% appearing once. The data were taken from a study of CD8 T cells in Susac syndrome. Sequencing of TCR beta, carried out with a high-throughput approach, was applied to CD8+ and CD4+ T cells from the blood. The CD8+ and CD4+ T cells were negatively isolated, with the TEMRA cells enriched by FACS.

The chain combines TRBV20-1 with TRBJ2-5; D is possibly TRBD1 or TRBD2 (5 bases each). The sequence came from a human donor with Susac syndrome. The sequenced sample was CD4+ T cells from PBMCs. The CDR3 DNA follows: TGCAGTGCTACAGTGGGACGGGAGACCCAGTACTTC. This translates into CSATVGRETQYF.